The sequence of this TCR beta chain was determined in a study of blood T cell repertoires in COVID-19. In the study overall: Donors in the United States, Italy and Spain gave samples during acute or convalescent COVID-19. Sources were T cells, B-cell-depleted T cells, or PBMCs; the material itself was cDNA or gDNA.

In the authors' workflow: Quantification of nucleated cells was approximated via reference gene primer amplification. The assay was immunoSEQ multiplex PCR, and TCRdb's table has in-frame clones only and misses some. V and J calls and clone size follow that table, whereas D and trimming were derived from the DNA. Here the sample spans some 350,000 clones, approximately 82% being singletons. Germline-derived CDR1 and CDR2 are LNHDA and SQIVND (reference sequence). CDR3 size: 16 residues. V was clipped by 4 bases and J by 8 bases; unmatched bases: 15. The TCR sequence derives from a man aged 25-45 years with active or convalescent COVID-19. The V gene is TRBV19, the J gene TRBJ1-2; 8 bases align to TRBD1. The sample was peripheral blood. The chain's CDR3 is CASSTLDRDWTGGYTF. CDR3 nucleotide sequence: TGTGCCAGTAGTACCTTGGACAGGGACTGGACGGGCGGCTACACCTTC.